The 19 T cell receptor beta chains reported below all come from one sample, sequenced in a study of OX40 agonist ivuxolimab in advanced cancers. The table came from immunoSEQ multiplex PCR; TCRdb's copy has only in-frame clones and leaves some out. The sample yields roughly 39,000 clones, about 88% seen once. The starting material was CD4+ or CD8+ T cells sorted from blood, obtained in a trial of the OX40 agonist ivuxolimab. The receptors here all came from an adult with an advanced solid tumor such as melanoma, head and neck, liver or kidney cancer.

This clone occurred once. The chain couples TRBV6-6 to TRBJ2-2; a possible D gene is TRBD2 (7 bases). V was clipped by 10 bases and J by 7 bases, with 25 bases between them. Per germline, CDR1 MNHNY and CDR2 SVGAGI (reference sequence). CDR3 length equals 16 residues. For the CDR3, the DNA is TGTGCCACCGTAACTCTGAGGGGGAGGGTCTACGGGGAGCTGTTTTTT. Amino acids: CATVTLRGRVYGELFF.

The gene calls are TRBV7-9 and TRBJ2-1; unclear D gene. Germline V CDR1 and CDR2: SEHNR, FQNEAQ (reference sequence). Trimming stripped 3 bases from V and 6 bases from J, with 12 bases between. CDR3 length equals 14 residues. The CDR3 DNA reads TGTGCCAGCAGCTTGCCGGAGTCCCCCAATGAGCAGTTCTTC. Residues: CASSLPESPNEQFF. The full variable domain, its missing parts supplied by reference TRBV7-9 and TRBJ2-1, is DTGVSQNPRHKITKRGQNVTFRCDPISEHNRLYWYRQTLGQGPEFLTYFQNEAQLEKSRLLSDRFSAERPKGSFSTLEIQRTEQGDSAMYLCASSLPESPNEQFFGPGTRLTVL.

The V call is TRBV2, the J call TRBJ1-5; no definite D call. V was clipped by 4 bases and J by 6 bases, with 13 bases between them. Looked up from germline, CDR1 is SNHLY and CDR2 is FYNNEI. This CDR3 is built from 14 residues. The CDR3 DNA reads TGTGCCAGCAGTGGGCCCCTAGGTGGTCAGCCCCAGCATTTT. This sequence encodes CASSGPLGGQPQHF.

The V gene is TRBV28, the J gene TRBJ1-6; TRBD1 aligns across 10 bases. Trimming removed 2 bases from V and 6 bases from J; junction bases left unmatched: 4. The CDR3 is 16 residues long. Germline-derived CDR1 and CDR2 are MDHEN and SYDVKM. The CDR3 sequence is CASSLRTGGFNSPLHF. The CDR3 DNA follows: TGTGCCAGCAGTTTACGGACAGGGGGATTTAATTCACCCCTCCACTTT.

J is TRBJ2-1 and V is TRBV11-3; possible D gene TRBD2, 5 bases. With 3 bases removed from V and 5 bases from J, the gap between germline ends came to 11 bases. CDR3 size: 14 residues. Germline CDR1 and CDR2: SGHNT and YENEEA. Here the CDR3 DNA reads TGTGCCAGCAGCTTCGGAGGACCGAACAATGAGCAGTTCTTC. It translates to CASSFGGPNNEQFF.

The chain is built from TRBV18 and TRBJ1-6; D is ambiguous. The CDR3 loop spans 13 amino acids. V gave up 2 bases and J gave up 8 bases, with 7 bases separating them. Germline-derived CDR1 and CDR2 are KGHSH and LQKENI. The CDR3 reads CASSPNRDSPLHF. CDR3 nucleotide sequence: TGTGCCAGCTCACCAAACCGCGATTCACCCCTCCACTTT. The full variable domain, with the rest looked up from reference TRBV18 and TRBJ1-6, is NAGVMQNPRHLVRRRGQEARLRCSPMKGHSHVYWYRQLPEEGLKFMVYLQKENIIDESGMPKERFSAEFPKEGPSILRIQQVVRGDSAAYFCASSPNRDSPLHFGNGTRLTVT.

This chain links TRBV28 with TRBJ1-1, with TRBD1 matching over 8 bases. The CDR3 spans 14 residues. With 10 bases clipped from V and 4 bases from J, the junction kept 11 bases outside the gene matches. In germline, CDR1 is MDHEN, CDR2 SYDVKM. The CDR3 coding sequence is TGTGCCACCCTAGGGGGCGACAGGGGCACTGAAGCTTTCTTT. It is translated as CATLGGDRGTEAFF.

The chain employs TRBV7-9 and TRBJ2-3; TRBD1 matches 9 bases. J was trimmed by 6 bases and V by 5 bases; bases with no gene match: 6. Germline CDR1 reads SEHNR; CDR2 reads FQNEAQ (reference sequence). This CDR3 has 14 amino acids. CDR3: CASSGGTGSDTQYF. For the CDR3, the DNA is TGTGCCAGCAGCGGTGGGACAGGGTCGGATACGCAGTATTTT. Full variable domain (remainder filled in from reference TRBV7-9 and TRBJ2-3): DTGVSQNPRHKITKRGQNVTFRCDPISEHNRLYWYRQTLGQGPEFLTYFQNEAQLEKSRLLSDRFSAERPKGSFSTLEIQRTEQGDSAMYLCASSGGTGSDTQYFGPGTRLTVL.

The chain links TRBV29-1 to TRBJ2-7; D perhaps matches TRBD1 (6 bases). V was shortened by 3 bases and J by 0 bases, with 6 bases between the two germline ends. The germline V gene has CDR1 SQVTM and CDR2 ANQGSEA. The CDR3 is 12 amino acids. The CDR3 sequence: CSVEDSSYEQYF. The DNA for the CDR3 is TGCAGCGTTGAGGACAGCTCCTACGAGCAGTACTTC.

V is TRBV19 and J is TRBJ1-4; D is uncertain. The V end was cut by 0 bases, the J end by 10 bases, with 21 bases between. The CDR3 sequence is 17 residues long. Germline values: CDR1 LNHDA, CDR2 SQIVND (reference sequence). The CDR3 bases are TGTGCCAGTAGTATAGATCCCGGGATGGTCTCTTCGGTAAAACTGTTTTTT. Protein: CASSIDPGMVSSVKLFF.

The gene calls are TRBV28 and TRBJ1-2; tentatively, D is TRBD1 (5 bases). Germline values: CDR1 MDHEN, CDR2 SYDVKM. There are 17 residues in the CDR3. Trimming took 4 bases from V and 4 from J, leaving 22 bases between them. The CDR3 here is CASSSVALSGISYGYTF. DNA for the CDR3: TGTGCCAGCAGTTCCGTGGCCTTATCAGGGATCTCCTATGGCTACACCTTC.

A single count supports this clone. The chain joins TRBV7-9 to TRBJ1-4; maybe TRBD1 (6 bases). Germline V gene sequence: CDR1 SEHNR, CDR2 FQNEAQ (reference sequence). V lost 5 bases to trimming and J lost 4 bases, with 11 bases between them. CDR3 length: 14 residues. The CDR3, as DNA: TGTGCCAGCAGCCATGGACAGAATAATGAAAAACTGTTTTTT. Encoded protein: CASSHGQNNEKLFF.

This sequence joins TRBV27 and TRBJ2-6, with 11 bases matching TRBD2. CDR3 size: 18 residues. Germline V gives CDR1 MNHEY, CDR2 SMNVEV (reference sequence). The trim removed 3 bases at V and 0 bases at J, leaving 4 bases unmatched. CDR3: CASSFGTSGRSGANVLTF. In DNA, the CDR3 is TGTGCCAGCAGTTTTGGGACTAGCGGACGCTCTGGGGCCAACGTCCTGACTTTC.

The chain employs TRBV2 and TRBJ1-2; 8 bases are a match to TRBD1. Unmatched junction bases numbered 8, after V lost 6 bases and J lost 8 bases. CDR1 is SNHLY and CDR2 is FYNNEI in the germline V gene. This CDR3 is 13 amino acids long. As DNA, the CDR3 is TGTGCCAGCAGGCAGGGGGCGCCTATCGGCTACACCTTC. Translated: CASRQGAPIGYTF.

CDR3 amino acids: CASRRTGSYEQYF. The DNA for the CDR3 is TGTGCCAGCAGACGGACAGGGTCCTACGAGCAGTACTTC. J is TRBJ2-7 and V is TRBV7-2; TRBD1 matches at 8 bases. The CDR3 is made up of 13 amino acids. Trimming took 6 bases from V and 1 from J; bases not matched to a gene: 2. The germline V gene has CDR1 SGHTA and CDR2 FQGNSA. Using reference TRBV7-2 and TRBJ2-7 for the parts outside the CDR3, the full variable domain is GAGVSQSPSNKVTEKGKDVELRCDPISGHTALYWYRQSLGQGLEFLIYFQGNSAPDKSGLPSDRFSAERTGGSVSTLTIQRTQQEDSAVYLCASRRTGSYEQYFGPGTRLTVT.

On this clone itself: One end of the junction fails to match germline, which may point to a read error. This chain connects TRBV7-7 to TRBJ2-1; TRBD2 aligns across 9 bases. The CDR3 totals 15 residues. CDR1 SSHAT and CDR2 FNYEAQ come from the germline V gene (reference sequence). The CDR3 coding sequence is TGTGCTAGCAGCTTGTCCACGGGACTAGCCTCTGAGCAGTTCTTC. As protein: CASSLSTGLASEQFF.

The V gene is TRBV4-2, the J gene TRBJ2-7; 9 bases map to TRBD2. CDR1 and CDR2 (germline): LGHNA, YNFKEQ. The V segment lost 5 bases and the J segment 3 bases; nucleotides outside the gene matches: 8. This CDR3 is built from 15 residues. CDR3 sequence (DNA): TGTGCCAGCAGCTTGGAAAGCGGGAGGTACTACGAGCAGTACTTC. Translated, it gives CASSLESGRYYEQYF.

The chain combines TRBV28 with TRBJ2-7; 9 positions match TRBD1. Trimming at V came to 5 bases and at J to 6 bases, leaving 8 bases not matched to a gene. The CDR3 consists of 14 residues. In germline, CDR1 is MDHEN, CDR2 SYDVKM. In DNA, the CDR3 is TGTGCCAGCAGTGAAGGACAGGGGAGGATCGAGCAGTACTTC. Encoded protein: CASSEGQGRIEQYF.

This chain joins TRBV6-4 and TRBJ2-7; D is uncertain. Trimming took 6 bases from V and 3 from J, leaving 15 bases between them. The germline V gene encodes CDR1 MRHNA and CDR2 SNTAGT. The CDR3 runs to 14 residues. In DNA, the CDR3 is TGTGCCAGCAGCGAAGGGCCAGAGAGCTACGAGCAGTACTTC. It translates to CASSEGPESYEQYF.